Detailed here is one T cell receptor beta chain. These data are taken from a study of blood T cell repertoires in COVID-19. Germline CDR1 SGHVS, CDR2 FNYEAQ. The CDR3 covers 15 residues. V shed 3 bases and J shed 3 bases, with 11 bases lying between them. Authors' analysis steps: Reference gene primer amplification gave estimated nucleated cell counts. Sequenced by immunoSEQ multiplex PCR; TCRdb stores in-frame clones only, minus some. The V and J calls and the clone size are those of that table, but D and trimming were determined from the DNA. The table has 200,000 or so clones, 87% seen once. The TCR comes from a man aged 25-45 years who had recovered from COVID-19. Sample: PBMCs or T cells enriched from blood (not recorded which). The chain carries TRBV7-6 and TRBJ2-2; maybe TRBD2 (7 bases). Here the CDR3 DNA reads TGTGCCAGCAGCTTTGCGGGGGCTTACACCGGGGAGCTGTTTTTT. Its protein is CASSFAGAYTGELFF.